The subject of this entry is one T cell receptor beta chain. Its antigen is unidentified. Profiling relied on immunoSEQ multiplex PCR, and the TCRdb table lists in-frame clones only, not all of them. The sample carries 400,000 or so clones, about 97% recorded once. The data originate from a study of shared clonotypes between healthy human individuals. Study as a whole: Ranging from 18 to 49 in age, donors were two women and a few men.

Whole-study results and caveats: Relative to clonotypes present in all four donors, those not shared had lower generation probabilities. Sorted-subset sequencing was shown by rarefaction to be incomplete despite large depth.

This receptor was identified in a man aged 30 to 45 in good health. Sequenced input: memory CD8+ T cells sorted from blood. Specified subset: CD45RO+ cells pooled with CCR7-negative TemRA cells.

The CDR3 region has the DNA TGCGCCAGCAGCCCGTCGGGGGGGAACGCCGGGGACGAGCAGTACTTC. Its protein product is CASSPSGGNAGDEQYF. The gene calls are TRBV4-1 and TRBJ2-7; 8 nucleotides agree with TRBD2. CDR1 is MGHRA and CDR2 is YSYEKL in the germline V gene. This CDR3 contains 16 residues. J was trimmed by 5 bases and V by 4 bases; bases with no gene match: 13.